These 26 T cell receptor beta chains were all obtained from the same sample, sequenced in a study of cytomegalovirus exposure and HLA in healthy donors. Primers: 60 Vbeta forward and 13 Jbeta reverse. Measured with immunoSEQ multiplex PCR; TCRdb has only the in-frame clones, and not every one. The repertoire holds around 120,000 clones, 74% seen once, with approximately 10% in the top ten. What was sequenced was PBMCs. All receptors derive from a woman between 45 and 65 years old in good health and CMV-seropositive.

The rearrangement joins TRBV28 to TRBJ1-2; no clear D gene. The length of the CDR3 is 13 residues. Germline V lookup: CDR1 MDHEN, CDR2 SYDVKM. With 6 bases removed from V and 5 bases from J, the gap between germline ends came to 13 bases. CDR3 in DNA: TGTGCCAGCAGCCTCGAAGCGAGGTATGGCTACACCTTC. Residues: CASSLEARYGYTF.

The chain recombines TRBV19 with TRBJ1-4, with no clear D. The CDR3 is made up of 16 amino acids. Germline V lookup: CDR1 LNHDA, CDR2 SQIVND (reference sequence). The germline V and J ends were trimmed by 7 bases and 0 bases, with 15 bases remaining between them. The CDR3: CASNDQVGATNEKLFF. CDR3 bases: TGTGCCAGTAACGATCAGGTCGGGGCAACTAATGAAAAACTGTTTTTT.

The rearrangement links TRBV19 to TRBJ1-1, with 11 bases fitting TRBD1. Germline trimming cut 3 bases from V and 4 bases from J; bases unmatched to any gene: 4. Germline V gene data show CDR1 as LNHDA and CDR2 as SQIVND (reference sequence). The CDR3 loop spans 15 amino acids. The CDR3 DNA reads as TGTGCCAGTAGTATTGGGGGGACAGGGGGCACTGAAGCTTTCTTT. This gives the protein CASSIGGTGGTEAFF.

The genes are TRBV5-4 and TRBJ2-5; possible D gene TRBD2, 5 bases. The CDR3 is 12 residues long. V was pared by 4 bases and J by 4 bases, with 8 bases between. The germline V gene encodes CDR1 SGHNT and CDR2 YYREEE (reference sequence). The CDR3 nucleotides are TGTGCCAGCAGCCCAGAGGGAGAGACCCAGTACTTC. Protein product: CASSPEGETQYF. Drawing the rest from reference TRBV5-4 and TRBJ2-5, the complete variable domain is ETGVTQSPTHLIKTRGQQVTLRCSSQSGHNTVSWYQQALGQGPQFIFQYYREEENGRGNFPPRFSGLQFPNYSSELNVNALELDDSALYLCASSPEGETQYFGPGTRLLVL.

V gene TRBV30 combines with J gene TRBJ2-7; D is unresolved. The CDR3 consists of 13 residues. CDR1 and CDR2 from the germline V gene are GTSNPN and SVGIG (reference sequence). The V end was cut by 0 bases, the J end by 1 base, with 7 bases between. The DNA of the CDR3 is TGTGCCTGGAGTGTACGTGAGTCCTACGAGCAGTACTTC. It codes for CAWSVRESYEQYF.

V gene TRBV19 combines with J gene TRBJ1-4; tentatively, D is TRBD1 (5 bases). CDR1 and CDR2 from the germline V gene are LNHDA and SQIVND (reference sequence). Trimming pared 7 bases from V and 4 bases from J, leaving 16 bases between. The CDR3 spans 15 residues. CDR3 sequence (DNA): TGTGCCAGTACCATCACCACAGGTCGTAATGAAAAACTGTTTTTT. Translated: CASTITTGRNEKLFF.

The chain employs TRBV7-2 and TRBJ2-5, with D perhaps matching TRBD1 (5 bases). The CDR3 has 13 residues. The V end was cut by 5 bases, the J end by 2 bases, with 9 bases between. CDR1 is SGHTA and CDR2 is FQGNSA in the germline V gene. The CDR3 loop reads CASSAQGQETQYF. The DNA for the CDR3 is TGTGCCAGCAGCGCCCAGGGACAAGAGACCCAGTACTTC.

The chain links TRBV28 to TRBJ1-5; the D is unclear. From germline, CDR1 is MDHEN and CDR2 SYDVKM. The CDR3 is 17 residues long. V was cut by 5 bases and J by 2 bases, with 19 bases left in between. The CDR3 sequence is CASSPIQGVSGNQPQHF. The CDR3 nucleotides read TGTGCCAGCAGTCCCATCCAAGGAGTTTCGGGCAATCAGCCCCAGCATTTT.

This clone has a single count. V usage is TRBV2 and J usage is TRBJ1-5; 9 bases align to TRBD1. Losses at the gene ends were 5 bases for V and 4 bases for J; bases not matched to a gene: 3. Germline CDR1 and CDR2: SNHLY and FYNNEI. The CDR3 has 14 residues. The CDR3 sequence: CASSSGTGNQPQHF. The DNA for the CDR3 is TGTGCCAGCAGTTCCGGGACAGGGAATCAGCCCCAGCATTTT. Combining the CDR3 with reference TRBV2 and TRBJ1-5 gives the whole variable domain EPEVTQTPSHQVTQMGQEVILRCVPISNHLYFYWYRQILGQKVEFLVSFYNNEISEKSEIFDDQFSVERPDGSNFTLKIRSTKLEDSAMYFCASSSGTGNQPQHFGDGTRLSIL.

The chain carries TRBV5-1 and TRBJ1-4, with D maybe TRBD1 (5 bases). The CDR3 sequence is 16 residues long. CDR1 SGHRS and CDR2 YFSETQ come from the germline V gene. The germline V and J ends were trimmed by 0 bases and 7 bases, with 16 bases remaining between them. CDR3 sequence: CASSLGGDSKAEKLFF. The CDR3 nucleotides are TGCGCCAGCAGCTTGGGAGGGGACTCGAAGGCTGAAAAACTGTTTTTT.

V usage is TRBV27 and J usage is TRBJ1-1; D is undetermined. CDR1 is MNHEY, CDR2 SMNVEV, per germline (reference sequence). This CDR3 has 13 residues. Trimming took 7 bases from V and 4 from J, leaving 13 bases between them. For the CDR3, the DNA is TGTGCCAGCATATCGTTTTCAGGCACTGAAGCTTTCTTT. The encoded protein is CASISFSGTEAFF.

The rearrangement links TRBV5-1 to TRBJ2-1, with D possibly TRBD2 on 5 matching bases. Germline V gene lookup returns CDR1 SGHRS and CDR2 YFSETQ. Trimming removed 4 bases at V and 0 bases at J, with 14 bases between. The CDR3 sequence is 16 residues long. CDR3 sequence: CASSQAVLSSYNEQFF. Written as DNA, the CDR3 is TGCGCCAGCAGCCAAGCGGTCCTGAGCTCCTACAATGAGCAGTTCTTC.

This clone has just a few counts. The V and J genes are TRBV7-7 and TRBJ2-7, with 12 bases matching TRBD1. The CDR3 has 15 amino acids. Losses at the gene ends were 5 bases for V and 5 bases for J; bases not matched to a gene: 7. CDR1 is SSHAT, CDR2 FNYEAQ, per germline (reference sequence). For the CDR3, the DNA is TGTGCCAGCAGCACCGGGACAGGGGGCCTGAACGAGCAGTACGTC. Amino acids: CASSTGTGGLNEQYV.

A word on this clone: The junction shows a germline mismatch at one end, possibly a read error. This sequence joins TRBV2 and TRBJ1-2; the D gene is possibly TRBD1 (5 bases). Germline assignment: CDR1 SNHLY and CDR2 FYNNEI. The CDR3 length is 14 residues. CDR3 nucleotides: TGTGCCAGCAGGGAAGCGGGGGGGGTCCCTGGCTACACCTTC. Protein sequence: CASREAGGVPGYTF.

In this sample, this clone turned up once. In DNA form, the CDR3 reads TGTGCCAGCTCACCACCGGCGGGAGGGGAGTCTGGGGCCAACGTCCTGACTTTC. As protein: CASSPPAGGESGANVLTF. The rearrangement uses TRBV18 and TRBJ2-6; the match to TRBD2 covers 9 bases. The V gene's germline CDR1 is KGHSH and CDR2 LQKENI. Losses at the gene ends were 0 bases for V and 1 base for J; bases not matched to a gene: 4. The CDR3 sequence is 18 residues long.

The rearrangement links TRBV2 to TRBJ2-3; 10 bases line up with TRBD2. Per germline, CDR1 SNHLY and CDR2 FYNNEI. The CDR3 totals 14 residues. With 6 bases clipped from V and 6 bases from J, the junction kept 6 bases outside the gene matches. The CDR3 DNA is TGTGCCAGCAGGCCTAGCGGGGGCCCCGATACGCAGTATTTT. This gives the protein CASRPSGGPDTQYF.

The V gene is TRBV6-4, the J gene TRBJ2-7; D not resolved. V lost 2 bases to trimming and J lost 6 bases, with 17 bases between them. Germline V CDR1 and CDR2: MRHNA, SNTAGT. The CDR3 covers 15 residues. The CDR3 region is CASSDEGTGFSEQYF. CDR3 in DNA: TGTGCCAGCAGTGACGAAGGTACCGGGTTTTCCGAGCAGTACTTC.

The rearrangement uses TRBV7-2 and TRBJ2-7; D possibly corresponds to TRBD2 (6 bases). This CDR3 has 16 amino acids. V was shortened by 6 bases and J by 4 bases, with 22 bases between the two germline ends. CDR1 and CDR2 (germline): SGHTA, FQGNSA. CDR3 sequence: CASRWDSISTDYEQYF. CDR3 nucleotide sequence: TGTGCCAGCAGGTGGGACTCCATCTCGACCGATTACGAGCAGTACTTC.

This clone was seen only once. The genes are TRBV4-1 and TRBJ1-3; unclear D gene. V gave up 1 base and J gave up 1 base, with 14 bases separating them. The germline V gene encodes CDR1 MGHRA and CDR2 YSYEKL. The CDR3 length is 17 residues. For the CDR3, the DNA is TGCGCCAGCAGCCAAGGAGGGTTTCGCGGATCTGGAAACACCATATATTTT. Amino acids: CASSQGGFRGSGNTIYF.

The V gene is TRBV6-6, the J gene TRBJ1-5; tentatively, D is TRBD1 (6 bases). The V and J ends lost 2 bases and 4 bases respectively, with 9 bases between them. Germline V gene data show CDR1 as MNHNY and CDR2 as SVGAGI (reference sequence). The CDR3 length is 14 residues. The CDR3 protein is CASSYGQGNQPQHF. The CDR3, as DNA: TGTGCCAGCAGTTACGGGCAGGGGAATCAGCCCCAGCATTTT.

The chain combines TRBV5-1 with TRBJ2-7; the match to TRBD1 covers 7 bases. J lost 2 bases, V lost 2 bases, and 7 bases had no gene match. Germline lookup yields CDR1 SGHRS and CDR2 YFSETQ. This CDR3 contains 15 residues. The CDR3 sequence is CASSFTTGPTYEQYF. The CDR3 DNA reads TGCGCCAGCAGCTTCACGACAGGGCCCACCTACGAGCAGTACTTC.

V usage is TRBV7-2 and J usage is TRBJ1-1, with D possibly being TRBD1 (5 bases). This CDR3 spans 12 amino acids. CDR1 is SGHTA and CDR2 is FQGNSA in the germline V gene. V lost 5 bases to trimming and J lost 5 bases, with 9 bases between them. The DNA for the CDR3 is TGTGCCAGCAGCCCGGGGGAGACTGAAGCTTTCTTT. This gives the protein CASSPGETEAFF.

The gene calls are TRBV7-6 and TRBJ2-3; 10 nucleotides match TRBD2. Germline V CDR1 and CDR2: SGHVS, FNYEAQ. This CDR3 spans 17 amino acids. V lost 1 base, J lost 2 bases, and 6 bases stayed unmatched. The CDR3 protein is CASSLGIAGGSTDTQYF. The DNA of the CDR3 is TGTGCCAGCAGCTTAGGAATAGCGGGGGGATCCACAGATACGCAGTATTTT.

CDR3 DNA: TGTGCCTGGTTTTCTGAGAGGGGGCGGTACGAGCAGTACTTC. Its translation is CAWFSERGRYEQYF. The chain carries TRBV30 and TRBJ2-7; 7 bases line up with TRBD1. The germline gives CDR1 GTSNPN, CDR2 SVGIG (reference sequence). The CDR3 is 14 amino acids. J lost 4 bases, V lost 5 bases, and 11 bases had no gene match.

The J gene is TRBJ1-6, the V gene TRBV30, with D uncertain. V lost 2 bases to trimming and J lost 0 bases, with 14 bases between them. Germline CDR1 reads GTSNPN; CDR2 reads SVGIG (reference sequence). The CDR3 has 17 residues. CDR3 DNA: TGTGCCTGGAGTCGCTGGGCAACGAGCTCCTATAATTCACCCCTCCACTTT. It specifies CAWSRWATSSYNSPLHF.

This sequence joins TRBV28 and TRBJ2-3, with 9 bases matching TRBD2. The CDR3 spans 14 residues. With 6 bases clipped from V and 0 bases from J, the junction kept 1 base outside the gene matches. Germline V gene data show CDR1 as MDHEN and CDR2 as SYDVKM. CDR3 in DNA: TGTGCCAGCAGAACTAGCGGGAGCACAGATACGCAGTATTTT. Translated: CASRTSGSTDTQYF.